The rows below give T cell receptor beta chains drawn from one sample of a study of shared T cell receptors in the human thymus. Here immunoSEQ multiplex PCR was the method, and the copy in TCRdb shows in-frame clones only, minus some. This sample has around 340,000 clones; 95% occur once, and the top ten carry roughly 0.02%. The specimen was thymocytes. These receptor sequences come from a human donor. The CDR3 runs from the conserved cysteine through the conserved F or W. The order of the fields is CDR3 protein, V gene, J gene.

CASSPHSSLGYGYTF	TRBV7-9	TRBJ1-2
CASSLHRPDHYEQYF	TRBV7-2	TRBJ2-7
CASQLGERNEQFF	TRBV4-3	TRBJ2-1
CSADYRGPIYYEQYF	TRBV29-1	TRBJ2-7
CASRPTEKGTQYF	TRBV28	TRBJ2-5
CASSHIGTENTGELFF	TRBV4-1	TRBJ2-2
CASSTSLLDGPNSGNTIYF	TRBV7-9	TRBJ1-3
CASSWDPGLKTLRYEQYF	TRBV7-2	TRBJ2-7
CASSPIPSSGRFYNEQFF	TRBV28	TRBJ2-1
CASSHRGQGGDGYTF	TRBV5-1	TRBJ1-2
CASSPPTALPYEQYF	TRBV27	TRBJ2-7
CASSLTSGSDPSYEQYF	TRBV28	TRBJ2-7
CASSPLGLAGRGYEQYF	TRBV14	TRBJ2-7
CASGGGGDGYTF	TRBV12-5	TRBJ1-2
CASSLALLAGFNEQFF	TRBV7-9	TRBJ2-1
CASSFRISGANVLTF	TRBV27	TRBJ2-6
CASSFPAGTQYF	TRBV7-2	TRBJ2-3
CASSFREQPQHF	TRBV7-8	TRBJ1-5
CAIRPTGTGDTEAFF	TRBV10-3	TRBJ1-1
CASSNLGDEQYF	TRBV5-4	TRBJ2-7
CASSSSSGRPPYEQYF	TRBV7-2	TRBJ2-7
CASSQATSLAHEQYF	TRBV4-2	TRBJ2-7
CASSPPDLAYGYTF	TRBV9	TRBJ1-2
CASSLSWGAKGNTIYF	TRBV27	TRBJ1-3
CASSIVPGRQYF	TRBV19	TRBJ2-4
CASVPLRNTEAFF	TRBV9	TRBJ1-1
CASSRAEGQAHYYEQYF	TRBV28	TRBJ2-7
CASSLDVLRTYEQYF	TRBV5-1	TRBJ2-7
CASSHLYGGVGQFF	TRBV5-4	TRBJ2-1
CASSSGHLEPRGNQPQHF	TRBV5-5	TRBJ1-5